This TCR beta chain appears in the sequencing data of a study of shared clonotypes between healthy human individuals (dated by TCRdb to between 2020 and 2021). Study-level background: The cohort included three men and a couple of women between 18 and 49 years of age. Per donor, three plates each were used for CD4 naive and CD4 memory, two for CD8 naive, and one for CD8 memory. Each donor's leukapheresis produced roughly between roughly 0.85 and 9.5 billion PBMCs. To increase sequencing depth and limit assay-specific biases, TCR repertoire library preparation and sequencing were carried out by different laboratories using diverse techniques. To estimate repertoire size and how much clonotype sharing occurs between individuals, the study deeply sequenced the blood TCR repertoires of five or six healthy adults.

In regard to this clone: Its recognized antigen is unknown. Base quality data are lacking; no much larger clone is found one base away.

The CDR3 covers 22 residues, taking in both the cysteine and the phenylalanine. The sequence is cut down to CDR3 DNA, 66 bases in frame from base 1. According to the germline V gene, CDR1 reads MDHEN and CDR2 reads SYDVKM. V loses 6 bases at its end and J loses 7 bases; junction bases beyond the gene matches: 33. Using the deep immunoSEQ assay, multiplex PCR amplified TCR CDR3 regions from genomic DNA. Extracted genomic DNA from each cell subset was spread evenly across all wells of several immunoSEQ 96-well plates, with each plate serving as a replicate. Each replicate PCR for sorted subsets received roughly 200 ng genomic DNA, equal to about 30,000 T cell genomes. Purified libraries were measured with a Qubit 3.0 fluorometer, size-checked on a Bioanalyzer 2100, and measured again with the KAPA Library Quantification kit. Every immunoSEQ 96-well plate was sequenced on a separate single-read 150-cycle Illumina NextSeq 550 flow cell. For the original study's pipeline: Because only junctional sequences without quality scores were contained in the immunoSEQ output, filtering matching that applied to full-length reads could not be performed. Sequences were annotated with PyIR, a Python wrapper for IgBLAST v1.9, using IMGT germline references to assign V/J genes and CDR3. Reads were removed for weak V/J assignments (E-value above 1e-6), missing CDR3, stop codons, out-of-frame junctions, or ambiguous translated residues. A V3J clonotype was defined by an identical inferred V gene, J gene, and CDR3 amino acid sequence. Percentage overlap between repertoires was calculated by dividing the number of shared unique clonotypes by the size of the smaller repertoire. Richness of each repertoire was evaluated using RTK rarefaction, the Chao1 estimator, and Recon v2.1 estimates of unobserved clonotypes. Generation probabilities were computed with OLGA for all TCRbeta clonotypes obtained by the gDNA method from a handful of donors. TCRdb mirrors the immuneACCESS table, restricted to in-frame sequences. Some clones are absent from its copies; in checked studies, under half trace to an unresolved V gene, and the reason for the others is unknown. The DNA gave D and trimming, while V, J and clone size come from that table. In all, the sample holds 2 million to 3 million clones, and roughly 93% of those were seen once. About 0.39% of the sample is held by the ten biggest clonotypes.

The donors were healthy, HIV-negative adults with no recently reported acute infections or vaccinations. All donors were Caucasian adults living in Nashville, Tennessee, USA. CD4+ T cells were enriched by magnetic negative selection; naive cells were then positively selected on CD45RA, and the negative fraction formed the memory subset. Blood was obtained by leukapheresis, after which PBMCs were separated by Ficoll-Histopaque density gradient centrifugation and cryopreserved in liquid nitrogen vapor phase. Analytical flow cytometry was used to check the purity and quantity of every magnetically sorted T cell population. Each sorted fraction had its genomic DNA isolated and then quantified by UV absorbance on a Nanodrop 2000c. Results and caveats for the whole study, not just this receptor: When a few donors were compared, the shared fraction of clonotypes was around 5% for naive CD4, over 3% for naive CD8, roughly 2.5% for memory CD4, and 0.35% to 0.4% for memory CD8. Sampling was restricted to blood, and TCR repertoires in tissue are likely to differ from TCR repertoires in blood. Compared with non-shared clonotypes, the clonotypes found in all four sorted-subset donors had higher generation probabilities. Because the study included a small number of donors, the genetic and exposure-history diversity represented was limited. Larger estimated clonotype richness was generally found for naive subsets than for memory subsets. Incomplete sequencing was indicated by rarefaction of sorted-subset datasets, despite the large sequencing depth. Based on pairwise subsampling, the degree of clonotype sharing among donors was expected to be affected by sequencing depth.

The chain joins TRBV28 to TRBJ2-1, with 7 bases aligning to TRBD2. Material for sequencing was naive CD4+ T cells from PBMCs. Explained via the paper, the cell subset or site label denotes: CD45RA+ positively selected. The sequence was collected from a man aged 18 to 29 in good health. Some clones in this sample may be carry-over from other donors' samples. For the CDR3, the sequence is CASSPRARSGLLDSFGRNEQFF. The DNA reads as follows: TGTGCCAGCAGCCCCAGGGCCAGGAGCGGCCTACTCGATTCCTTCGGGAGGAATGAGCAGTTCTTC.